The 2 T cell receptor beta chains below come from one sample, sequenced in a study of beta chain features in type 1 diabetes. Sequencing targeted expressed TCRB transcripts, as all isolated RNA had been reverse transcribed. The assay was immunoSEQ multiplex PCR, and TCRdb's table has in-frame clones only and misses some. The profile shows about 620,000 clones, about 16% of them singletons. Sequencing input: naive CD4+ T cells from blood. All receptors derive from a man between 18 and 35 years old in good health.

The chain recombines TRBV7-9 with TRBJ2-7; D call uncertain. CDR3 size: 11 residues. V dropped 5 bases and J dropped 7 bases, with 9 bases sitting between them. Germline CDR1 reads SEHNR; CDR2 reads FQNEAQ (reference sequence). The CDR3 DNA is TGTGCCAGCAGCCCAAGAACGGAGCAGTACTTC. It translates to CASSPRTEQYF.

This chain links TRBV5-4 with TRBJ1-1, with 12 bases matching TRBD1. The CDR3 extends over 16 amino acids. Germline trimming cut 2 bases from V and 5 bases from J; bases unmatched to any gene: 7. Germline V lookup: CDR1 SGHNT, CDR2 YYREEE (reference sequence). The CDR3 bases are TGTGCCAGCAGCTTCCCCCGGGACAGGGGGCATACTGAAGCTTTCTTT. This gives the protein CASSFPRDRGHTEAFF.